This entry is about one T cell receptor beta chain. The data derive from a study of blood T cell repertoires in COVID-19. Looking at the study overall: The samples span acute and convalescent COVID-19 from the United States, Italy and Spain.

The CDR3 covers 14 residues. Germline V lookup: CDR1 ENHRY, CDR2 SYGVKD. V lost 10 bases, J lost 2 bases, and 4 bases stayed unmatched. TCRdb's copy holds only in-frame clones and misses some; the assay was immunoSEQ multiplex PCR. This sample carries about 120,000 clones, about 74% of them seen once, and the ten largest clones take over 6.5%. Sequencing input: peripheral blood. The clonotype originates from a human donor in a cohort sampled during active COVID-19. The rearrangement uses TRBV10-3 and TRBJ1-4; 10 bases match TRBD1. The CDR3 region has the DNA TGTGCCAGCGGGACAGGGGATACTAATGAAAAACTGTTTTTT. Encoded protein: CASGTGDTNEKLFF.